Listed here are 22 T cell receptor beta chains from one sample, sequenced in a study of post-analysis software for immune sequencing data. Study-wide findings and caveats: Patients used about 5 TRBV segments, including TRBV5-6, TRBV5-1 and TRBV20-1, more often than controls.

These TCRs' antigens remain unknown. Built from TCR beta cDNA, the libraries had unique molecular identifiers in them. TCRdb called the PCR reads again in MiXCR, with one record for every CDR3 protein. The table includes 350,000 to 500,000 distinct CDR3 sequences, 35% to 45% detected once. Sequenced sample: blood. Receptors originate from a girl aged 2 to 10 with multiple sclerosis.

V is TRBV28 and J is TRBJ2-3, with 7 bases aligning to TRBD1. The CDR3 runs to 15 residues. J lost 4 bases, V lost 4 bases, and 8 bases had no gene match. In germline, CDR1 is MDHEN, CDR2 SYDVKM. In nucleotides, the CDR3 is TGTGCCAGCAGTTCAGGGACAGCTAGCTCAGATACGCAGTATTTT. It encodes CASSSGTASSDTQYF.

Here the CDR3 DNA reads TGTGCCAGCAGTTCGCAGGGGATTTGGGGCACTGAAGCTTTCTTT. Protein product: CASSSQGIWGTEAFF. The chain links TRBV6-5 to TRBJ1-1; D is possibly TRBD1 (6 bases). The CDR3 length is 15 residues. Germline values: CDR1 MNHEY, CDR2 SVGAGI. The germline V and J ends were trimmed by 4 bases and 4 bases, with 16 bases remaining between them.

The CDR3 DNA is TGTGCCGTTCGGCCCCGGGAGGCAACTAATGAAAAACTGTTTTTT. Its translation is CAVRPREATNEKLFF. J is TRBJ1-4 and V is TRBV6-5, with D uncertain. The CDR3 consists of 15 residues. The germline gives CDR1 MNHEY, CDR2 SVGAGI. V was clipped by 11 bases and J by 0 bases, with 16 bases between them.

This clonotype was detected a few times. The CDR3 nucleotides read TGTGCCAGCGATGAGCTGTATCAGCTTAACAATGAGCAGTTCTTC. This encodes CASDELYQLNNEQFF. This chain uses TRBV5-5 with TRBJ2-1, with unresolved D. The germline V and J ends were trimmed by 7 bases and 5 bases, with 19 bases remaining between them. Germline assignment: CDR1 SGHKS and CDR2 YYEKEE (reference sequence). CDR3 length: 15 residues.

The chain couples TRBV12-3 or TRBV12-4 to TRBJ2-4, with 8 bases fitting TRBD2. J gave up 0 bases and V 2 bases, and 6 bases lay outside the gene matches. The CDR3 spans 17 residues. This CDR3 is CASSLRVAGLAKNIQYF. The DNA of the CDR3 is TGTGCCAGCAGTTTAAGGGTAGCGGGGCTAGCCAAAAACATTCAGTACTTC.

The chain uses TRBV6-5 and TRBJ1-1; D is ambiguous. The CDR3 loop spans 14 amino acids. Germline CDR1 is MNHEY and CDR2 is SVGAGI. Between the trimmed V and J ends, which lost 3 bases and 4 bases, there was a span of 12 bases. The DNA for the CDR3 is TGTGCCAGCAGTTATATGGAAACGGGCACTGAAGCTTTCTTT. This gives the protein CASSYMETGTEAFF.

V usage is TRBV20-1 and J usage is TRBJ2-3; tentatively, D is TRBD2 (6 bases). This CDR3 is built from 14 residues. The germline V gene encodes CDR1 DFQATT and CDR2 SNEGSKA (reference sequence). Trimming took off 2 bases at V and 6 bases at J, with 15 bases between the two ends. This CDR3 reads CSARTAGLTDTQYF. Written as DNA, the CDR3 is TGCAGTGCTAGAACCGCGGGGCTCACCGATACGCAGTATTTT.

The chain uses TRBV12-3 or TRBV12-4 and TRBJ2-7; 9 bases fit TRBD1. The CDR3 runs to 17 residues. Trimming cost V 0 bases and J 3 bases; bases outside gene matches: 9. CDR3 protein: CASSLAYIRDRDYEQYF. The CDR3 nucleotides are TGTGCCAGCAGTTTAGCTTACATCCGGGACAGGGACTACGAGCAGTACTTC.

J is TRBJ2-6 and V is TRBV21-1; the listed D gene, TRBD1, was not tested against the DNA. TRBV21-1 is assigned pseudogene status. This CDR3 region has 17 residues. CDR3 amino acids: CASSKSHREISSYVLTF. The CDR3, as DNA: TGTGCCAGCAGCAAATCTCACAGGGAGATTAGCTCTTACGTCCTGACTTTC.

This clonotype was counted once. J is TRBJ1-6 and V is TRBV6-5, with a tentative D call TRBD1 (6 bases). The germline V gene has CDR1 MNHEY and CDR2 SVGAGI. The CDR3 is made up of 14 amino acids. V was trimmed by 6 bases and J by 9 bases, leaving 15 bases between them. DNA of the CDR3: TGTGCCAGCAGGGCAACAGGGATGGGTTCACCCCTCCACTTT. Translation gives CASRATGMGSPLHF.

This chain joins TRBV20-1 and TRBJ1-5, with D uncertain. Between the trimmed V and J ends, which lost 0 bases and 7 bases, there was a span of 7 bases. From germline, CDR1 is DFQATT and CDR2 SNEGSKA (reference sequence). This CDR3 is 12 amino acids long. CDR3 sequence reads: CSARDLNQPQHF. DNA of the CDR3: TGCAGTGCTAGAGATCTAAACCAGCCCCAGCATTTT.

The rearrangement joins TRBV5-1 to TRBJ2-7; 7 nucleotides agree with TRBD2. The germline V gene has CDR1 SGHRS and CDR2 YFSETQ. Unmatched junction bases numbered 5, after V lost 3 bases and J lost 2 bases. CDR3 length: 14 residues. DNA for the CDR3: TGCGCCAGCAGCTCTTCTAGCGGAACCTACGAGCAGTACTTC. This encodes CASSSSSGTYEQYF.

This clonotype was counted a single time. This sequence joins TRBV5-1 and TRBJ2-7; the D gene is possibly TRBD1 (6 bases). CDR1 is SGHRS and CDR2 is YFSETQ in the germline V gene. Between the trimmed V and J ends, which lost 5 bases and 1 base, there was a span of 16 bases. CDR3 length: 15 residues. The CDR3 sequence: CASSGLGTPSYEQYF. CDR3 coding DNA: TGCGCCAGCAGTGGCCTCGGGACACCTTCCTACGAGCAGTACTTC.

The chain employs TRBV6-2 or TRBV6-3 and TRBJ2-5, with 7 bases fitting TRBD1. The J call may be wrong; the DNA end is better matched by TRBJ2-7. The CDR3 runs 14 residues. Germline loops: CDR1 MNHEY, CDR2 SVGEGT. Here the CDR3 DNA reads TGTGCCAGCAGTTACGGTGGGACAGACTACGAGCAGTACTTC. Its protein product is CASSYGGTDYEQYF.

The chain employs TRBV7-6 and TRBJ2-7, with D perhaps TRBD1 (6 bases). CDR1 is SGHVS and CDR2 is FNYEAQ in the germline V gene. CDR3 length: 13 residues. Trimming cost V 0 bases and J 5 bases, with 8 bases left between them. The DNA of the CDR3 is TGTGCCAGCAGCTTAGCACAGGGAAACGAGCAGTACTTC. Residues: CASSLAQGNEQYF.

This clonotype was counted between two and nine times. The chain links TRBV29-1 to TRBJ2-1; D uncertain. This CDR3 spans 13 amino acids. Germline V gene data show CDR1 as SQVTM and CDR2 as ANQGSEA. V lost 5 bases and J lost 5, with 13 bases in between. In DNA, the CDR3 is TGCAGCGTTTACCGTCTCGGTCACAATGAGCAGTTCTTC. It translates to CSVYRLGHNEQFF.

A few counts support this clonotype. J is TRBJ2-1 and V is TRBV6-6, with 12 bases matching TRBD2. This CDR3 is 15 amino acids long. V lost 7 bases, J lost 7 bases, and 8 bases stayed unmatched. The germline V gene has CDR1 MNHNY and CDR2 SVGAGI (reference sequence). CDR3 residues: CASNFLAGGPNEQFF. In DNA, the CDR3 is TGTGCCAGCAACTTTCTAGCGGGGGGGCCTAATGAGCAGTTCTTC.

CDR3 in DNA: TGTGCCAGCAGCGTGGACGGGGGGCGGAACTCACCCCTCCACTTT. Translation: CASSVDGGRNSPLHF. The chain couples TRBV9 to TRBJ1-6, with D possibly TRBD1 on 6 matching bases. Germline V CDR1 and CDR2: SGDLS, YYNGEE. CDR3 length: 15 amino acids. The V end was cut by 2 bases, the J end by 10 bases, with 16 bases between.

This clonotype was observed a single time. The gene calls are TRBV24-1 and TRBJ2-7; 10 nucleotides match TRBD1. J lost 5 bases, V lost 4 bases, and 10 bases had no gene match. CDR3 length equals 16 residues. Germline V CDR1 and CDR2: KGHDR, SFDVKD. CDR3 sequence: CATSEAGTGARNEQYF. The CDR3 DNA follows: TGTGCCACCAGTGAAGCCGGGACAGGGGCAAGGAACGAGCAGTACTTC.

This rearrangement joins TRBV28 to TRBJ2-4, with a possible D match to TRBD1 (6 bases). The J call is uncertain, as TRBJ2-7 better fits the DNA end. Germline V CDR1 and CDR2: MDHEN, SYDVKM. The CDR3 is 18 amino acids. CDR3 in amino acids: CASSLDLGTSLNYYEQYF. The CDR3 DNA is TGTGCCAGCAGTCTAGACTTAGGGACAAGCCTCAACTACTACGAGCAGTACTTC.

This clonotype has only a few counts. The chain is built from TRBV7-9 and TRBJ1-6; TRBD1 is a possible D gene (6 bases). V shed 4 bases and J shed 10 bases, with 17 bases lying between them. The CDR3 has 15 residues. Germline V CDR1 and CDR2: SEHNR, FQNEAQ (reference sequence). The CDR3 DNA reads TGTGCCAGCAGCTCCCGCCAGGGGCGTCAATCACCCCTCCACTTT. Translated: CASSSRQGRQSPLHF.

In nucleotides, the CDR3 is TGTGCCACCAGCAGAGATTTGCGGTACACCTTC. Amino acids: CATSRDLRYTF. V is TRBV15 and J is TRBJ1-2; D is ambiguous. The V end was cut by 0 bases, the J end by 11 bases, with 7 bases between. This CDR3 region has 11 residues. Germline-derived CDR1 and CDR2 are LNHNV and YYDKDF (reference sequence). The full variable domain, completed using reference TRBV15 and TRBJ1-2, is DAMVIQNPRYQVTQFGKPVTLSCSQTLNHNVMYWYQQKSSQAPKLLFHYYDKDFNNEADTPDNFQSRRPNTSFCFLDIRSPGLGDTAMYLCATSRDLRYTFGSGTRLTVV.